This T cell receptor (beta chain) was recorded in a study of T-cell reconstitution after alpha-beta-depleted transplantation in children. The CDR3 is 16 residues long. V lost 4 bases and J lost 3; bases outside the gene matches: 6. Germline V gene lookup returns CDR1 MDHEN and CDR2 SYDVKM. This sample's TCRbeta library carried unique molecular identifier barcodes. MiXCR was run by TCRdb on the PCR reads, yielding one entry per CDR3 protein. In the table there are roughly 590,000 distinct CDR3 sequences, 16% of which are singletons. The chain is built from TRBV28 and TRBJ2-3; 11 bases agree with TRBD1. Sequenced material: PBMCs from the stem cell graft donor, taken from the stem cell graft. The TCR comes from a human donor who donated a stem cell graft to a child with acute myeloid leukemia. CDR3 in amino acids: CASSSSGTGGTDTQYF. The DNA for the CDR3 is TGTGCCAGCAGTTCTTCCGGGACAGGGGGAACAGATACGCAGTATTTT.